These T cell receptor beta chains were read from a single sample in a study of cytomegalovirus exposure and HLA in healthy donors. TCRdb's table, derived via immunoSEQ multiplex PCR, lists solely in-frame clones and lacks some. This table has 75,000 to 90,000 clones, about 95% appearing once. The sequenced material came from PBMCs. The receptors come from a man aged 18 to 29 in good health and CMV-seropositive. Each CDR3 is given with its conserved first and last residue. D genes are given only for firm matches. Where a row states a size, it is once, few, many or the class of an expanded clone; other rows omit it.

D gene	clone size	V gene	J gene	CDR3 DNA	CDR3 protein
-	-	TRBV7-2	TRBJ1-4	TGTGCCAGCAGCTTAGGGAGTGGCGTGGAAAAACTGTTTTTT	CASSLGSGVEKLFF
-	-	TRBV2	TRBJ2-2	TGTGCCAGCAGTGAAGGTCGAGGGATGGGCGGGGAGCTGTTTTTT	CASSEGRGMGGELFF
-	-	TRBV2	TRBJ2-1	TGTGCCAGCAGCAGACTAGTCGGCAATGAGCAGTTCTTC	CASSRLVGNEQFF
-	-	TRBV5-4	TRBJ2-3	TGTGCCAGCAGCTTGGCGGGGGTTCGCACAGATACGCAGTATTTT	CASSLAGVRTDTQYF
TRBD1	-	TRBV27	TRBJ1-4	TGTGCCAGCAGCCTGGGACAGCGGGGGGAAAAACTGTTTTTT	CASSLGQRGEKLFF
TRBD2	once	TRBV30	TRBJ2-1	TGTGCCTCAGATATAGAAGCGGGAGAAGGCAATGAGCAGTTCTTC	CASDIEAGEGNEQFF
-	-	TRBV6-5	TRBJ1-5	TGTGCCAGCAGTTTTCCCGATCAGCCCCAGCATTTT	CASSFPDQPQHF
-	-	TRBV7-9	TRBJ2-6	TGTGCCAGCAGCGGACTAACGGGACTCAGCATCTCTGGGGCCAACGTCCTGACTTTC	CASSGLTGLSISGANVLTF
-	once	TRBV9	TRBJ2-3	TGTGCCAGCAGCGTAAGAAGCGGTCAGGGGACAGATACGCAGTATTTT	CASSVRSGQGTDTQYF
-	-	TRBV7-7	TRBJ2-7	TGTGCTAGCAGCTTAACCTCCTCGGACGAGCAGTACTTC	CASSLTSSDEQYF
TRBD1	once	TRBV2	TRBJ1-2	TGTGCCAGCAGCCAGGACAGGCCTTCGGGGGGCTACACCTTC	CASSQDRPSGGYTF
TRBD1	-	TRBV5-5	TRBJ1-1	TGTGCCAGCAGCTACACAAATCCAGGGGGCAGAACTGAAGCTTTCTTT	CASSYTNPGGRTEAFF
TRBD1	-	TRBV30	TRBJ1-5	TGTGCCTGGAGCGCAGGGACAGGCTTTAATCAGCCCCAGCATTTT	CAWSAGTGFNQPQHF
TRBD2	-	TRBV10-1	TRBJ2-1	TGCGCCAGCAGTGAGTCCCTAGCGGGAAGATACAATGAGCAGTTCTTC	CASSESLAGRYNEQFF
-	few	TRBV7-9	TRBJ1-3	TGTGCCAGCAGCCTAGGACAAGTTGGAAACACCATATATTTT	CASSLGQVGNTIYF
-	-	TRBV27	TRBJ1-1	TGTGCCAGCACCACTGCAGGGCGTGAGGCTTTCTTT	CASTTAGREAFF
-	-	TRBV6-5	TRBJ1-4	TGTGCCAGCAGCTACGGGCCAGATAATGAAAAACTGTTTTTT	CASSYGPDNEKLFF
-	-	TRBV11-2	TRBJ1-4	TGTGCCAGCAGCCTAAGCGCAACTAATGAAAAACTGTTTTTT	CASSLSATNEKLFF
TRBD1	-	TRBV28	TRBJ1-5	TGTGCCAGCAGTTGGGGGACAGCAAGCAATCAGCCCCAGCATTTT	CASSWGTASNQPQHF
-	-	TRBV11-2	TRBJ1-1	TGTGCCAGCAGCGCCGCTCAGGTTGCGAACACTGAAGCTTTCTTT	CASSAAQVANTEAFF
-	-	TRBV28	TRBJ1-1	TGTGCCAGCAGTTACAGGGCCGGCACTGAAGCTTTCTTT	CASSYRAGTEAFF
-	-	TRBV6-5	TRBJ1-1	TGTGCCAGCAGTCTCTACAGGAAGAACACTGAAGCTTTCTTT	CASSLYRKNTEAFF
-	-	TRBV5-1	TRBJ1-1	TGCGCCAGCAGCCTTTCTCCCCTGGCAGGGACAAGTACTGAAGCTTTCTTT	CASSLSPLAGTSTEAFF
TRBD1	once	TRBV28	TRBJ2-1	TGTGCCAGCAGTTACCCAGAGGGGGCAAACGACAATGAGCAGTTCTTC	CASSYPEGANDNEQFF
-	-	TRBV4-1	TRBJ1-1	TGCGCCAGCAGCCCGACCCCAGGGGCTGAAGCTTTCTTT	CASSPTPGAEAFF
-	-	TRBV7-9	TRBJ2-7	TGTGCCAGCAGCCCTACCGTGTCCCGGGACTTCTCCTACGAGCAGTACTTC	CASSPTVSRDFSYEQYF
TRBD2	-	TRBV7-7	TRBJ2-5	TGTGCTAGCAGAGCGGGAGATGGGACCCAGTACTTC	CASRAGDGTQYF
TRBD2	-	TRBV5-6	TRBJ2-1	TGTGCCAGCAGCCCCGGACTAGTCAATGAGCAGTTCTTC	CASSPGLVNEQFF
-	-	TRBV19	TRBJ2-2	TGTGCCAGTAGTGCCAGGCCCAACACCGGGGAGCTGTTTTTT	CASSARPNTGELFF
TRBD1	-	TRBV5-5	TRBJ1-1	TGTGCCAGCAGCTGGGCTAATCACAGGGGGAACACTGAAGCTTTCTTT	CASSWANHRGNTEAFF
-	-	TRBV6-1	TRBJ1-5	TGTGCCGTAAAATCCTCAGGGCCTAGCAATCAGCCCCAGCATTTT	CAVKSSGPSNQPQHF
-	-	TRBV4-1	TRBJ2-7	TGCGCCAGCAGCCAAACTGGACATTACGAGCAGTACTTC	CASSQTGHYEQYF